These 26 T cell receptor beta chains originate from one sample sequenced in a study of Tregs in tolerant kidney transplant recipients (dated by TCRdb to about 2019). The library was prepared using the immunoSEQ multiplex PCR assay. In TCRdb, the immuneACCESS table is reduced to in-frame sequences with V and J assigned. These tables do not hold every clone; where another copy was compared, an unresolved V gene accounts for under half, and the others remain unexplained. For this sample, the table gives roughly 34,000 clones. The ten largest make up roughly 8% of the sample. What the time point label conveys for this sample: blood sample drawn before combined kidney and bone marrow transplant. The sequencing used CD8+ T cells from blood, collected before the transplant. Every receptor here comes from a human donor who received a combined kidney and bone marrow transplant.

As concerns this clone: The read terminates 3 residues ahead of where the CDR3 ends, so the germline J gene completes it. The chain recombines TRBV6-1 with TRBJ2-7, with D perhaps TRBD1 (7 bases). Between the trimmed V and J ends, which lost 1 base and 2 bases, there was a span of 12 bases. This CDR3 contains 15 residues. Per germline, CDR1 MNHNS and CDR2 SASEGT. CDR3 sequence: CASSEVPGGTYEQYF. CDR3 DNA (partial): TGTGCCAGCAGTGAAGTCCCAGGGGGGACCTACGAG.

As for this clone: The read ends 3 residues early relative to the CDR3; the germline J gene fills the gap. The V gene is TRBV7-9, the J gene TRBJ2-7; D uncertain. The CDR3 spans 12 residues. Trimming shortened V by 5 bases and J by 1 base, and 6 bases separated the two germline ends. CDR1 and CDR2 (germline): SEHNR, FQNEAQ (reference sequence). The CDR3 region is CASSPGSYEQYF. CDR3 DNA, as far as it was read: TGTGCCAGCAGCCCCGGGTCCTACGAG.

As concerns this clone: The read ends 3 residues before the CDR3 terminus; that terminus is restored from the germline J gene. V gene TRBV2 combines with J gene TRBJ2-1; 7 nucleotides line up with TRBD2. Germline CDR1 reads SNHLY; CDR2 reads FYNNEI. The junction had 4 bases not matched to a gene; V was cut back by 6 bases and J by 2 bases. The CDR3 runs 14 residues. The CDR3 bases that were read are TGTGCCAGCAGGGGGGACTATCCCTACAATGAG. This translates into CASRGDYPYNE. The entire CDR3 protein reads CASRGDYPYNEQFF.

CDR3 bases read: TGTGCCAGCAGCTTAGGTGGGACCGGGACAGACCCC. Translated: CASSLGGTGTDP. The whole CDR3 sequence is CASSLGGTGTDPLHF. The V gene is TRBV7-8, the J gene TRBJ1-6; 7 positions match TRBD1. The missing CDR3 end, 3 residues past where the read stops, is filled in from the germline J gene. Germline V gene data show CDR1 as SGHVS and CDR2 as FQNEAQ. The CDR3 is made up of 15 amino acids.

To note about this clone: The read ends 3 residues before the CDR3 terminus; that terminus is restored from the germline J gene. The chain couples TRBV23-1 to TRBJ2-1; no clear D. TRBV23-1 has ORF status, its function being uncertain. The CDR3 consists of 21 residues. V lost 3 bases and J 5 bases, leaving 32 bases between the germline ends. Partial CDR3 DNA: TGCGCCAGCAGTCATGTCAGCACTATCCCTCTTACCTCGGTAGTCAACAATGAG. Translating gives CASSHVSTIPLTSVVNNE. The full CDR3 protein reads CASSHVSTIPLTSVVNNEQFF.

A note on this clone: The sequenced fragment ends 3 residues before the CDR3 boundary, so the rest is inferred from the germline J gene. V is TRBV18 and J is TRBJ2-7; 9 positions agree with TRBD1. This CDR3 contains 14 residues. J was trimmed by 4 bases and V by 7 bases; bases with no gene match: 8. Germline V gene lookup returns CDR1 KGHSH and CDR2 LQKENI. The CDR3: CASLPEDRGYEQYF. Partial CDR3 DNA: TGTGCCAGCTTACCGGAGGACAGGGGTTACGAG. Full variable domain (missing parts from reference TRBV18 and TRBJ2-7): NAGVMQNPRHLVRRRGQEARLRCSPMKGHSHVYWYRQLPEEGLKFMVYLQKENIIDESGMPKERFSAEFPKEGPSILRIQQVVRGDSAAYFCASLPEDRGYEQYFGPGTRLTVT.

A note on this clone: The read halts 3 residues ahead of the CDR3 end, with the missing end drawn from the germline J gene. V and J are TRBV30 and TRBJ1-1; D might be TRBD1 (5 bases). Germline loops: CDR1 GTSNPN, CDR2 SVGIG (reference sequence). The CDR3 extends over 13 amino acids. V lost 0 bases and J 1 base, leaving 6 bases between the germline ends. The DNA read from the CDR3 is TGTGCCTGGAGTGTTGGACAGAACACTGAA. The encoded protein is CAWSVGQNTE. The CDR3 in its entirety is CAWSVGQNTEAFF.

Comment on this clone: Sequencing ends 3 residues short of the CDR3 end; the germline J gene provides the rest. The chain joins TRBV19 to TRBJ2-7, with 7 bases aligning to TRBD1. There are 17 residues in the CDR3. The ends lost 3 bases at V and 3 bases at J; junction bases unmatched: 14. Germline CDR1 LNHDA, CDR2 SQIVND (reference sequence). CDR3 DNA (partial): TGTGCCAGTAGTATTGGTCGGGGACAGCCCTTGGGCTACGAG. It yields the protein CASSIGRGQPLGYE. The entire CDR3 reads CASSIGRGQPLGYEQYF.

CDR3 bases read: TGTGCCAGCAGTTACCCAGAGGGCTTCTCTTTAAACACCGGGGAG. Its translation: CASSYPEGFSLNTGE. The CDR3 in full is CASSYPEGFSLNTGELFF. The chain is built from TRBV7-6 and TRBJ2-2, with TRBD2 as a possible D gene (5 bases). The read terminates 3 residues ahead of where the CDR3 ends, so the germline J gene completes it. V gave up 6 bases and J gave up 2 bases, with 22 bases separating them. CDR3 length equals 18 residues. CDR1 and CDR2 (germline): SGHVS, FNYEAQ.

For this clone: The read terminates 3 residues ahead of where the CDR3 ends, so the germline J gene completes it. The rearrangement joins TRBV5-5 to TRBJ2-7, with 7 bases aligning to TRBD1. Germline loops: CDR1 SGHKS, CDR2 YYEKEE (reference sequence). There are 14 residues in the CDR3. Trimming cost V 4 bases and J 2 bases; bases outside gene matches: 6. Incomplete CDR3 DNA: TGTGCCAGCAGCCCCCGACAGGGAACCTACGAG. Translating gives CASSPRQGTYE. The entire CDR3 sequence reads CASSPRQGTYEQYF.

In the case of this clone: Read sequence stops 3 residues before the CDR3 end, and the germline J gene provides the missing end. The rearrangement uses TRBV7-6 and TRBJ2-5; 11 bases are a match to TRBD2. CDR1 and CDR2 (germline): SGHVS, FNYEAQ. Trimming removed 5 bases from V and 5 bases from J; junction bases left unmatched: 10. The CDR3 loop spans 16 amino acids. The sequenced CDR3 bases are TGTGCCAGCAGCCGTCCGGCTAGCGGGGGGTCCGAGACC. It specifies CASSRPASGGSET. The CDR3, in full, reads CASSRPASGGSETQYF.

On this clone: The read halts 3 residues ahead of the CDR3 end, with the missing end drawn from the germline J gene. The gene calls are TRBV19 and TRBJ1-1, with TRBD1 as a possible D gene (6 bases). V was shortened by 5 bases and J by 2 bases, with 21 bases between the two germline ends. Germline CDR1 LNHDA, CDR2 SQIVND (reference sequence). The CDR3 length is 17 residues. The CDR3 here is CASSSQSSAGENTEAFF. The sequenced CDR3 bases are TGTGCCAGTAGTTCCCAATCCTCGGCAGGGGAAAACACTGAA.

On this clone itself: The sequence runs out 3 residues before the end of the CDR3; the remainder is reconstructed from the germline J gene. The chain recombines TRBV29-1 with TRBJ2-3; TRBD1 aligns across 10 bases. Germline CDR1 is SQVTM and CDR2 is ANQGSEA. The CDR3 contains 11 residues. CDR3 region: CSVGTGEAQYF. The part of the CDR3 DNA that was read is TGCAGCGTAGGGACAGGGGAAGCG.

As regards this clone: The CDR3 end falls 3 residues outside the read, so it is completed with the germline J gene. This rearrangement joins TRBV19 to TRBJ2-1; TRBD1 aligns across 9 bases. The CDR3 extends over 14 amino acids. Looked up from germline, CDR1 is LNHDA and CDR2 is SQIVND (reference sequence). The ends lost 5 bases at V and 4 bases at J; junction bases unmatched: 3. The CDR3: CASSVGTGYNEQFF. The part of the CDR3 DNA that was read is TGTGCCAGTAGTGTTGGGACAGGGTACAATGAG.

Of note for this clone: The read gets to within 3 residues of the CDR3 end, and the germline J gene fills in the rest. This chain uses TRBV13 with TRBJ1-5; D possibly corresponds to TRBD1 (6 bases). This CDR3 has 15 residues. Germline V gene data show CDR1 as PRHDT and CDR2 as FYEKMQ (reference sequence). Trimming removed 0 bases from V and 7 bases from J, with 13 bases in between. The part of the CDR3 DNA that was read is TGTGCCAGCAGCTTAGGGCAGGGGATAGGGCAGCCC. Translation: CASSLGQGIGQP. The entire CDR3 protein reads CASSLGQGIGQPQHF.

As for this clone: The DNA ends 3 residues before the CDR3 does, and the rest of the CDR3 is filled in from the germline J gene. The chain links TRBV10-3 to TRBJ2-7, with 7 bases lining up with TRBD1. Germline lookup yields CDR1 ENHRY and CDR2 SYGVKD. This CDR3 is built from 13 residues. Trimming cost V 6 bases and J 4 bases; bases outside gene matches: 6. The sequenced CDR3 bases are TGTGCCATCAGGAAGGGACAGCCGTACGAG. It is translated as CAIRKGQPYE. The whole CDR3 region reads CAIRKGQPYEQYF.

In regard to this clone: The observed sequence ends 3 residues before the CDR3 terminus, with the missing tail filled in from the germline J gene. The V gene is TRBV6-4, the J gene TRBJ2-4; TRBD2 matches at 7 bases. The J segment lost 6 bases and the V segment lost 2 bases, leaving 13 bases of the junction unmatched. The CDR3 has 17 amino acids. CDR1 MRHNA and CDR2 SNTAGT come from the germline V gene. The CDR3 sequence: CASSDLPPASGINIQYF. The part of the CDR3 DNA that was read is TGTGCCAGCAGTGACCTGCCACCGGCTAGCGGTATAAACATT.

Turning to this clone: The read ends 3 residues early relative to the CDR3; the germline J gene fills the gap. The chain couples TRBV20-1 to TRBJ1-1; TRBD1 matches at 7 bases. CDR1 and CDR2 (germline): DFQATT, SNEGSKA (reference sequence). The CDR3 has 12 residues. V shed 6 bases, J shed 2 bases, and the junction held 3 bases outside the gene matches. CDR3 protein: CSAGTANTEAFF. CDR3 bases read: TGCAGTGCCGGGACAGCAAACACTGAA.

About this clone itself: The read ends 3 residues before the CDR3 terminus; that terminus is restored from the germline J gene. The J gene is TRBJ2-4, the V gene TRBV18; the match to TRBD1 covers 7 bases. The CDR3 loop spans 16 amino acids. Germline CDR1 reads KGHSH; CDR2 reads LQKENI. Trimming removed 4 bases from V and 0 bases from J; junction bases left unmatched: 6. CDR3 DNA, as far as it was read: TGTGCCAGCTCACAACAGGGGCCACTAGCCAAAAACATT. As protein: CASSQQGPLAKNI. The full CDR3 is CASSQQGPLAKNIQYF.

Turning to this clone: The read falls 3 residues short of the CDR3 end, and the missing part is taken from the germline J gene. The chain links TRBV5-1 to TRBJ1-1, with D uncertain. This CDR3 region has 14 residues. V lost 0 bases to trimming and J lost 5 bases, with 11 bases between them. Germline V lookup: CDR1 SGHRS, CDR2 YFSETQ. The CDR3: CASSLVAYETEAFF. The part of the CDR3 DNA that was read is TGCGCCAGCAGCTTGGTTGCCTATGAAACTGAA. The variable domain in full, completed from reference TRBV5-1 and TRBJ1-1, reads KAGVTQTPRYLIKTRGQQVTLSCSPISGHRSVSWYQQTPGQGLQFLFEYFSETQRNKGNFPGRFSGRQFSNSRSEMNVSTLELGDSALYLCASSLVAYETEAFFGQGTRLTVV.

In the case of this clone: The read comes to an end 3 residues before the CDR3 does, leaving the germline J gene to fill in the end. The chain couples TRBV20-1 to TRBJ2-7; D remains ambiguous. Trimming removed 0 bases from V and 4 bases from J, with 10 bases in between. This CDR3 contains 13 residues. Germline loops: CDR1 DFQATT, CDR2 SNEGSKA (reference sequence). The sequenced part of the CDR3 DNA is TGCAGTGCTAGAGACAGGAACCTTTACGAG. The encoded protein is CSARDRNLYE. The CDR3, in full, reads CSARDRNLYEQYF.

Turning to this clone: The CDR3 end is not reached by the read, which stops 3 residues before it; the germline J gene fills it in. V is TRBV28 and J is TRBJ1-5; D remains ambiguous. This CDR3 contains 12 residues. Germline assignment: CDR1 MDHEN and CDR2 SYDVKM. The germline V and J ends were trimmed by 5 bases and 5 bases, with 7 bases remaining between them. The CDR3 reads CASSPRDQPQHF. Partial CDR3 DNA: TGTGCCAGCAGTCCACGGGATCAGCCC.

This chain's CDR3 is CASRDSGKFEKLFF. CDR3 DNA (partial): TGTGCCAGCAGAGACAGTGGGAAATTTGAAAAA. The J gene is TRBJ1-4, the V gene TRBV2; D is possibly TRBD1 (5 bases). The read is 3 residues too short to cover the CDR3 end, so that end is filled in from the germline J gene. The CDR3 is made up of 14 amino acids. Looked up from germline, CDR1 is SNHLY and CDR2 is FYNNEI. V was shortened by 6 bases and J by 7 bases, with 15 bases between the two germline ends.

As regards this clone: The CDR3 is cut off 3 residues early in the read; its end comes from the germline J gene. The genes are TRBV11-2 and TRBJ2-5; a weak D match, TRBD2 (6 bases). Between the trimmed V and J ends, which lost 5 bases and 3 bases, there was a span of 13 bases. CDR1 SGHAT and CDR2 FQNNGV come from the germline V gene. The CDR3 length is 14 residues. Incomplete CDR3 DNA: TGTGCCAGCAGCCCCCCTAGCGTGGAAGAGACC. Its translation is CASSPPSVEET. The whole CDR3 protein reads CASSPPSVEETQYF.

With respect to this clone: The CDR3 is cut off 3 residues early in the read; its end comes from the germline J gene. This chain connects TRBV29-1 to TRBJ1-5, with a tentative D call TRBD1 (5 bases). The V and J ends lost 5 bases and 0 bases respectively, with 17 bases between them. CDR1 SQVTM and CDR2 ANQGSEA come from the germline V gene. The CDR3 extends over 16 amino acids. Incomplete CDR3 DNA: TGCAGCGTTTCCCCCACAGGCTCACCTAGCAATCAGCCC. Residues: CSVSPTGSPSNQP. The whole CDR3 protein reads CSVSPTGSPSNQPQHF.

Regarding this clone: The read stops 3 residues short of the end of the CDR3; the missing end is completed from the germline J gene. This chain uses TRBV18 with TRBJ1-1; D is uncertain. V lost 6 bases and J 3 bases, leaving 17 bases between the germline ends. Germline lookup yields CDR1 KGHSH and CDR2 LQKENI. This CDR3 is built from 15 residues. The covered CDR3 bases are TGTGCCAGCTCTCTCTTAAATGAGACACACACTGAA. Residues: CASSLLNETHTE. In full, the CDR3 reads CASSLLNETHTEAFF.